This TCR beta chain is from a study of T cells in Graves' hyperthyroidism and ophthalmopathy. Study in general: Any treatment followed the collection of peripheral blood at initial diagnosis. Notes on the study in general: A model using 13 V-J features told ophthalmopathy apart from stable hyperthyroidism.

V was cut by 0 bases and J by 8 bases, with 16 bases left in between. This CDR3 has 15 residues. CDR1 ENHRY and CDR2 SYGVKD come from the germline V gene. For the diagnoses, clinical symptoms, serum thyroxine and TRAb, thyroid ultrasound and orbital computed tomography were used. TCR beta CDR3 regions were amplified from RNA. An initial round of RT-PCR targeting the TCR CDR3 relied on the HTBI primer set. Each CDR3 protein gets one entry after TCRdb re-called the multiplex PCR reads with MiXCR. The data contain some 460,000 distinct CDR3 sequences, around a sixth of them singletons. Note on this clonotype: What it binds is not known.

Sequencing was done on a sample of blood. The V and J genes are TRBV10-3 and TRBJ1-2; D is undetermined. The origin of this receptor is a woman between 18 and 30 years old with Graves' hyperthyroidism. The CDR3 region has the DNA TGTGCCATCAGTGAGTCCGAGGTCCGGCCACGGGGCTACACCTTC. Protein: CAISESEVRPRGYTF.